The 5 T cell receptor beta chains reported below all come from one sample, sequenced in a study of cytomegalovirus exposure and HLA in healthy donors. PCR employed 60 Vbeta and 13 Jbeta primers. TCRdb keeps only in-frame clones here, not all; method: immunoSEQ multiplex PCR. The table has about 160,000 clones, around four fifths seen once; the top ten hold 0.95% to 1%. Sequenced sample: PBMCs. The receptors stem from a girl aged 2 to 9 in good health and CMV-seropositive.

The chain employs TRBV27 and TRBJ2-1; D is possibly TRBD2 (6 bases). Germline V gives CDR1 MNHEY, CDR2 SMNVEV (reference sequence). This CDR3 has 14 amino acids. V was pared by 7 bases and J by 1 base, with 11 bases between. Written as DNA, the CDR3 is TGTGCCAGCACTTCGACTAGTTCCTACAATGAGCAGTTCTTC. It is translated as CASTSTSSYNEQFF.

The chain combines TRBV6-5 with TRBJ2-7; D not certain. The CDR3 sequence is 13 residues long. V shed 6 bases and J shed 2 bases, with 11 bases lying between them. CDR1 and CDR2 (germline): MNHEY, SVGAGI. The CDR3 DNA is TGTGCCAGCAGCCTGACACCCACCTACGAGCAGTACTTC. Translation: CASSLTPTYEQYF.

The rearrangement uses TRBV7-9 and TRBJ1-3; D possibly corresponds to TRBD1 (6 bases). Trimming shortened V by 0 bases and J by 1 base, and 13 bases separated the two germline ends. The CDR3 loop spans 17 amino acids. Germline CDR1 SEHNR, CDR2 FQNEAQ (reference sequence). The DNA for the CDR3 is TGTGCCAGCAGCTTAGCCCGGGACACACAATCTGGAAACACCATATATTTT. Its protein is CASSLARDTQSGNTIYF. Full variable domain (outside the CDR3, taken from reference TRBV7-9 and TRBJ1-3): DTGVSQNPRHKITKRGQNVTFRCDPISEHNRLYWYRQTLGQGPEFLTYFQNEAQLEKSRLLSDRFSAERPKGSFSTLEIQRTEQGDSAMYLCASSLARDTQSGNTIYFGEGSWLTVV.

This rearrangement joins TRBV30 to TRBJ2-2; 7 nucleotides match TRBD1. CDR1 and CDR2 (germline): GTSNPN, SVGIG (reference sequence). The CDR3 contains 15 residues. V shed 4 bases, J shed 1 base, and the junction held 6 bases outside the gene matches. The CDR3 bases are TGTGCCTGGAAGAACAGGGGCCGGAACACCGGGGAGCTGTTTTTT. As protein: CAWKNRGRNTGELFF. Filled out from reference TRBV30 and TRBJ2-2, the complete variable domain reads SQTIHQWPATLVQPVGSPLSLECTVEGTSNPNLYWYRQAAGRGLQLLFYSVGIGQISSEVPQNLSASRPQDRQFILSSKKLLLSDSGFYLCAWKNRGRNTGELFFGEGSRLTVL.

The gene calls are TRBV30 and TRBJ2-7; 7 positions agree with TRBD1. V was pared by 6 bases and J by 4 bases, with 3 bases of the junction left unmatched. CDR3 length: 11 amino acids. The germline V gene has CDR1 GTSNPN and CDR2 SVGIG (reference sequence). CDR3 protein: CACTQGYEQYF. CDR3 nucleotide sequence: TGTGCCTGTACACAGGGGTACGAGCAGTACTTC.